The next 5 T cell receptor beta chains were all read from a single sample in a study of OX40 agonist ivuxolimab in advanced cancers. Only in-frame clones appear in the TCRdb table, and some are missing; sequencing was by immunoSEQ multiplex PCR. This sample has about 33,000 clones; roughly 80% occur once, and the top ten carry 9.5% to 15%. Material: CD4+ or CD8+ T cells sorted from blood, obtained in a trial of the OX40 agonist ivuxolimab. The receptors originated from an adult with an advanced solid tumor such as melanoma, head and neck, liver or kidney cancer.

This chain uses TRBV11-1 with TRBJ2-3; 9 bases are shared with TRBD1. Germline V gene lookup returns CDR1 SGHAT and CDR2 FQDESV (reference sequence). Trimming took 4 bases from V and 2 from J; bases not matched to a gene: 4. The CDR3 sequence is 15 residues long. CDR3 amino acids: CASSSRDRVTDTQYF. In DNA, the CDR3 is TGTGCCAGCAGCTCCCGGGACAGGGTCACAGATACGCAGTATTTT. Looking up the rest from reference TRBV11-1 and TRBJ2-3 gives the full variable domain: EAEVAQSPRYKITEKSQAVAFWCDPISGHATLYWYRQILGQGPELLVQFQDESVVDDSQLPKDRFSAERLKGVDSTLKIQPAELGDSAMYLCASSSRDRVTDTQYFGPGTRLTVL.

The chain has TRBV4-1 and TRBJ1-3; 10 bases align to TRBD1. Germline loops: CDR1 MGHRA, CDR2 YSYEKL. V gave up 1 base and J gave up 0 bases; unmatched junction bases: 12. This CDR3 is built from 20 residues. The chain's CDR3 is CASSQVGTGAHFPSGNTIYF. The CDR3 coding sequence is TGCGCCAGCAGCCAAGTCGGGACAGGGGCACACTTCCCCTCTGGAAACACCATATATTTT.

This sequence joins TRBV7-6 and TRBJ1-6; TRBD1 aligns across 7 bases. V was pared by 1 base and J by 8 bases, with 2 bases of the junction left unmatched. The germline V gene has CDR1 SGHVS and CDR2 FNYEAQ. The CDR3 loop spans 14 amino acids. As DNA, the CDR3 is TGTGCCAGCAGCTTAGGGGACAGCTATTCACCCCTCCACTTT. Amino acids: CASSLGDSYSPLHF.

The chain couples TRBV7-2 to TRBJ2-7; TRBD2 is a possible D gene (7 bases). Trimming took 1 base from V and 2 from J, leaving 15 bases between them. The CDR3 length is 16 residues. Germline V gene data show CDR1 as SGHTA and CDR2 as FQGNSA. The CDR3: CASSLGLRGGPYEQYF. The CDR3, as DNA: TGTGCCAGCAGCTTAGGACTTAGGGGGGGCCCCTACGAGCAGTACTTC.

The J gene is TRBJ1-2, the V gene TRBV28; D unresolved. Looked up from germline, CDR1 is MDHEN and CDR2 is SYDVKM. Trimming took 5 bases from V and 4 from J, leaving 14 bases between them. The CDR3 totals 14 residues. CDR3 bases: TGTGCCAGCAGTCTTGGGCCTGGTGTCTATGGCTACACCTTC. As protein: CASSLGPGVYGYTF.